The clone carrying this TCR beta chain was seen ten or more times. This sample is drawn from a study of blood T cells in healthy people across ages. The second PCR ran about 6 to 12 cycles with a sample-barcoded 5' primer and J-beta primers. TCRdb re-called the 5' RACE reads through MiXCR, storing one row per CDR3 protein. This sample yields 950,000 to 1,200,000 distinct CDR3 sequences, of which 30% to 40% are seen a single time; under 15% belongs to the top ten. The CDR3 has 16 amino acids. CDR1 is LGHNA, CDR2 YSLEER, per germline. The V gene lost 0 bases and the J gene lost 0 bases, with 10 bases spanning the gap. Peripheral blood from each donor was collected in a volume of approximately 9.2 milliliters.

The chain combines TRBV4-3 with TRBJ2-3; D is unresolved. Sequenced material: blood. The sequence was collected from a man aged 18-30 years in good health. CDR3 amino acids: CASSQDQFSSTDTQYF. DNA for the CDR3: TGCGCCAGCAGCCAAGATCAGTTTTCTAGCACAGATACGCAGTATTTT.